One and the same sample provided the 10 T cell receptor beta chains below, sequenced in a study of shared clonotypes between healthy human individuals. The repertoire was sequenced with immunoSEQ multiplex PCR; TCRdb's copy has only in-frame clones and lacks some. The data contain more than 550,000 clones, 90% of them seen just once; the ten biggest clones take up 34%. The specimen sequenced was memory CD8+ T cells from PBMCs. Indicated subset: CD45RO+ cells pooled with CCR7-negative TemRA cells. These receptors came from a man between 18 and 35 years old in good health. Some clones in this sample may be carry-over from other donors' samples.

The V call is TRBV5-4, the J call TRBJ2-5; possibly TRBD1 or TRBD2 for D (5 bases each). The CDR3 is 15 amino acids. The V gene lost 4 bases and the J gene lost 5 bases, with 18 bases spanning the gap. The germline V gene has CDR1 SGHNT and CDR2 YYREEE (reference sequence). The CDR3 DNA reads TGTGCCAGCAGCCTTCGGGACGAGCCGGGGGAGACCCAGTACTTC. It encodes CASSLRDEPGETQYF. Supplemented by reference TRBV5-4 and TRBJ2-5, the full variable domain reads ETGVTQSPTHLIKTRGQQVTLRCSSQSGHNTVSWYQQALGQGPQFIFQYYREEENGRGNFPPRFSGLQFPNYSSELNVNALELDDSALYLCASSLRDEPGETQYFGPGTRLLVL.

The V gene is TRBV11-2, the J gene TRBJ1-3, with a possible D match to TRBD1 (5 bases). V lost 0 bases and J 4 bases, leaving 10 bases between the germline ends. This CDR3 is 15 amino acids long. The germline gives CDR1 SGHAT, CDR2 FQNNGV. In DNA form, the CDR3 reads TGTGCCAGCAGCTTAGATCCAGGGCGCGGAAACACCATATATTTT. It yields the protein CASSLDPGRGNTIYF.

The V gene is TRBV29-1, the J gene TRBJ2-7; 9 bases map to TRBD1. The CDR3 spans 13 residues. Germline values: CDR1 SQVTM, CDR2 ANQGSEA. With 4 bases clipped from V and 3 bases from J, the junction kept 4 bases outside the gene matches. The CDR3 reads CSVGTGANYEQYF. The CDR3 DNA reads TGCAGCGTTGGGACAGGGGCGAACTACGAGCAGTACTTC.

CDR3 region: CASSLASLNTEAFF. The DNA for the CDR3 is TGTGCCAGCAGCTTGGCTTCATTGAACACTGAAGCTTTCTTT. The rearrangement uses TRBV13 and TRBJ1-1, with D unresolved. Germline V gene sequence: CDR1 PRHDT, CDR2 FYEKMQ (reference sequence). V was pared by 3 bases and J by 0 bases, with 8 bases between. The CDR3 has 14 amino acids.

The count of this clone is one. V usage is TRBV5-6 and J usage is TRBJ2-5, with D possibly called TRBD1 or TRBD2 (5 bases each). This CDR3 has 15 residues. The germline gives CDR1 SGHDT, CDR2 YYEEEE. V lost 3 bases to trimming and J lost 1 base, with 13 bases between them. CDR3 sequence reads: CASSYFLGVQETQYF. The CDR3 DNA follows: TGTGCCAGCAGCTATTTCCTGGGGGTCCAAGAGACCCAGTACTTC. The full variable domain, completed using reference TRBV5-6 and TRBJ2-5, is DAGVTQSPTHLIKTRGQQVTLRCSPKSGHDTVSWYQQALGQGPQFIFQYYEEEERQRGNFPDRFSGHQFPNYSSELNVNALLLGDSALYLCASSYFLGVQETQYFGPGTRLLVL.

This rearrangement joins TRBV12-5 to TRBJ2-5, with D unresolved. The germline V gene has CDR1 LGHNT and CDR2 FRNRAP. The V end lost 0 bases, the J end lost 3 bases, and 14 bases lay between the germline ends. The CDR3 runs to 16 residues. CDR3 DNA: TGTGCTAGTGGTTTGGTACGGCCCGGGTTGGAAGAGACCCAGTACTTC. Translating gives CASGLVRPGLEETQYF.

The chain carries TRBV7-2 and TRBJ2-7, with D possibly matching TRBD2 (5 bases). This CDR3 region has 14 residues. The germline V gene encodes CDR1 SGHTA and CDR2 FQGNSA. V was shortened by 1 base and J by 7 bases, with 14 bases between the two germline ends. CDR3 amino acids: CASSLGEGWREQYF. For the CDR3, the DNA is TGTGCCAGCAGCTTAGGTGAGGGCTGGAGGGAGCAGTACTTC.

V is TRBV9 and J is TRBJ2-7, with 8 bases fitting TRBD2. This CDR3 has 12 amino acids. The V and J ends lost 4 bases and 6 bases, in that order; junction bases with no gene match: 3. Germline CDR1 is SGDLS and CDR2 is YYNGEE. The CDR3 sequence: CASSPGGGEQYF. CDR3 DNA: TGTGCCAGCAGCCCCGGGGGGGGCGAGCAGTACTTC.

J is TRBJ2-3 and V is TRBV4-3; D perhaps matches TRBD2 (6 bases). The CDR3 loop spans 17 amino acids. CDR1 and CDR2 (germline): LGHNA, YSLEER. Trimming removed 0 bases from V and 2 bases from J, with 15 bases in between. CDR3 residues: CASSQDPAGGNTDTQYF. The CDR3 nucleotides are TGCGCCAGCAGCCAAGATCCTGCCGGGGGTAACACAGATACGCAGTATTTT.

V gene TRBV6-5 combines with J gene TRBJ2-1; D is perhaps TRBD2 (6 bases). The CDR3 runs 14 residues. Germline loops: CDR1 MNHEY, CDR2 SVGAGI. V lost 2 bases to trimming and J lost 3 bases, with 8 bases between them. Here the CDR3 reads CASSYETSYNEQFF. The CDR3 DNA follows: TGTGCCAGCAGTTACGAGACTAGCTACAATGAGCAGTTCTTC.